These T cell receptor beta chains were read from a single sample in a study of blood T cell repertoires in COVID-19. Assay: immunoSEQ multiplex PCR; the TCRdb copy retains only in-frame clones and omits some. The sample lists some 140,000 clones, 78% seen once, with around 1.5% in the top ten. Sequencing was carried out using peripheral blood. These receptor sequences come from an elderly man with acute or convalescent COVID-19. Both conserved end residues are part of each CDR3. Fields, in order: V gene, clone size, J gene, D gene, CDR3 DNA, CDR3 protein. D genes are given only for firm matches. Size is omitted from some rows. Given values are once, few, many or a class for expanded clones.

v_call: TRBV3-1/TRBV3-2
clone_size: -
j_call: TRBJ2-7
d_call: -
cdr3_nt: TGTGCCAGCAGCACTGTTCCTTCCTACGAGCAGTACTTC
cdr3_aa: CASSTVPSYEQYF

v_call: TRBV7-3
clone_size: -
j_call: TRBJ2-1
d_call: -
cdr3_nt: TGTGCCAGCAGCGTTAATCCCTCCTATGAGCAGTTCTTC
cdr3_aa: CASSVNPSYEQFF

v_call: TRBV7-6
clone_size: -
j_call: TRBJ2-1
d_call: TRBD2
cdr3_nt: TGTGCCAGCAGCTTATACGGTAGCGGGGACCAAAATGAGCAGTTCTTC
cdr3_aa: CASSLYGSGDQNEQFF

v_call: TRBV7-8
clone_size: -
j_call: TRBJ2-3
d_call: -
cdr3_nt: TGTGCCAGCAGCTTCAGAGGTACGCAGTATTTT
cdr3_aa: CASSFRGTQYF

v_call: TRBV15
clone_size: -
j_call: TRBJ1-2
d_call: -
cdr3_nt: TGTGCCACCAGCAGAGGAGTCAAGAGAGGGAACTATGGCTACACCTTC
cdr3_aa: CATSRGVKRGNYGYTF

v_call: TRBV5-1
clone_size: -
j_call: TRBJ1-4
d_call: TRBD1
cdr3_nt: TGCGCCAGCAGCCAGGGGACAGCCTCAACTAATGAAAAACTGTTTTTT
cdr3_aa: CASSQGTASTNEKLFF

v_call: TRBV6-5
clone_size: -
j_call: TRBJ2-1
d_call: -
cdr3_nt: TGTGCCAGCAGTTCTGCGGGTTTGGGCCGCGAGGATGAGCAGTTCTTC
cdr3_aa: CASSSAGLGREDEQFF

v_call: TRBV28
clone_size: -
j_call: TRBJ1-2
d_call: -
cdr3_nt: TGTGCCAGCAGTTTGGGCCAGATCTATGGCTACACCTTC
cdr3_aa: CASSLGQIYGYTF

v_call: TRBV5-6
clone_size: -
j_call: TRBJ2-4
d_call: -
cdr3_nt: TGTGCCAGCAGCTTCGGGGACCGGGAGAACATTCAGTACTTC
cdr3_aa: CASSFGDRENIQYF

v_call: TRBV19
clone_size: few
j_call: TRBJ2-6
d_call: -
cdr3_nt: TGTGCCAGTAGTATAGAACGACAGGCAGCCGGGGCCAACGTCCTGACTTTC
cdr3_aa: CASSIERQAAGANVLTF